These 30 T cell receptor beta chains were sequenced from one sample in a study of cytomegalovirus exposure and HLA in healthy donors. The protocol was immunoSEQ multiplex PCR, while the TCRdb copy is restricted to in-frame clones and leaves out a portion. In the table there are 82,000 or so clones, 85% to 95% of which are singletons. Source material: PBMCs. The receptors stem from a woman younger than 30 in good health and CMV-seronegative.

This chain links TRBV10-3 with TRBJ1-3, with D perhaps matching TRBD1 (6 bases). CDR1 ENHRY and CDR2 SYGVKD come from the germline V gene. The CDR3 contains 15 residues. Trimming took 10 bases from V and 0 from J, leaving 16 bases between them. CDR3 DNA sequence: TGTGCCAGCGCCCCGGGACAAAACTCTGGAAACACCATATATTTT. Its protein is CASAPGQNSGNTIYF.

The rearrangement uses TRBV7-2 and TRBJ2-3, with D maybe TRBD2 (6 bases). Germline V gene sequence: CDR1 SGHTA, CDR2 FQGNSA. This CDR3 comprises 14 residues. With 4 bases removed from V and 4 bases from J, the gap between germline ends came to 12 bases. The CDR3 sequence: CASSSGGSPDTQYF. DNA for the CDR3: TGTGCCAGCAGCTCCGGGGGATCGCCAGATACGCAGTATTTT.

The chain carries TRBV19 and TRBJ1-2; D is unresolved. With 4 bases removed from V and 4 bases from J, the gap between germline ends came to 16 bases. This CDR3 has 15 amino acids. CDR1 and CDR2 (germline): LNHDA, SQIVND (reference sequence). The CDR3 nucleotides read TGTGCCAGTAGTACTGACACCGGGAACCTCTATGGCTACACCTTC. Its translation: CASSTDTGNLYGYTF.

This chain links TRBV28 with TRBJ1-2, with D possibly matching TRBD1 (5 bases). Trimming stripped 11 bases from V and 6 bases from J, with 7 bases between. CDR1 MDHEN and CDR2 SYDVKM come from the germline V gene. This CDR3 is 9 amino acids long. CDR3 sequence: CASGNGYTF. CDR3 coding DNA: TGTGCCTCAGGGAATGGCTACACCTTC.

This sequence joins TRBV11-2 and TRBJ2-2; D is perhaps TRBD2 (5 bases). With 5 bases removed from V and 2 bases from J, the gap between germline ends came to 12 bases. This CDR3 comprises 15 residues. The V gene's germline CDR1 is SGHAT and CDR2 FQNNGV. The CDR3 here is CASSLRGPNTGELFF. The CDR3 nucleotides are TGTGCCAGCAGCCTACGAGGGCCCAACACCGGGGAGCTGTTTTTT.

This chain links TRBV18 with TRBJ2-1, with D maybe TRBD1 (5 bases). Trimming stripped 8 bases from V and 9 bases from J, with 11 bases between. CDR1 and CDR2 (germline): KGHSH, LQKENI. The CDR3 extends over 11 amino acids. CDR3 amino acids: CASKRGSEQFF. The CDR3 nucleotides are TGTGCCAGCAAAAGGGGATCTGAGCAGTTCTTC. Based on the CDR3 plus reference TRBV18 and TRBJ2-1, the full variable domain is NAGVMQNPRHLVRRRGQEARLRCSPMKGHSHVYWYRQLPEEGLKFMVYLQKENIIDESGMPKERFSAEFPKEGPSILRIQQVVRGDSAAYFCASKRGSEQFFGPGTRLTVL.

The gene calls are TRBV27 and TRBJ1-1, with 9 bases aligning to TRBD1. CDR3 length: 15 residues. Losses at the gene ends were 6 bases for V and 7 bases for J; bases not matched to a gene: 12. Germline CDR1 is MNHEY and CDR2 is SMNVEV (reference sequence). CDR3 in DNA: TGTGCCAGCAGCTTGGGACAGGGTGGCCTCGGTGAAGCTTTCTTT. Translation gives CASSLGQGGLGEAFF.

This chain joins TRBV7-8 and TRBJ2-7; 9 bases match TRBD1. CDR3 size: 16 residues. J was trimmed by 3 bases and V by 4 bases; bases with no gene match: 10. Germline CDR1 is SGHVS and CDR2 is FQNEAQ. This CDR3 reads CASSSYRGQDSYEQYF. The CDR3 nucleotides read TGTGCCAGCAGCTCCTACAGGGGGCAGGACAGCTACGAGCAGTACTTC.

The rearrangement links TRBV19 to TRBJ1-3; possible D gene TRBD1, 6 bases. Trimming removed 6 bases from V and 2 bases from J, with 11 bases in between. The CDR3 covers 14 residues. The germline CDR1 and CDR2 sequences are LNHDA and SQIVND (reference sequence). In DNA form, the CDR3 reads TGTGCCAGTAGGGAAAGACAGGCTGGAAACACCATATATTTT. Translating it yields CASRERQAGNTIYF.

This clone was recorded once. The chain joins TRBV7-6 to TRBJ2-4, with 7 bases lining up with TRBD1. This CDR3 is 14 amino acids long. V dropped 6 bases and J dropped 8; count of bases not matched to a gene: 10. Per the germline V gene, CDR1 is SGHVS and CDR2 is FNYEAQ. The CDR3, as DNA: TGTGCCAGCAGTCCGGGACAGCTTGGGGACATTCAGTACTTC. Protein sequence: CASSPGQLGDIQYF. Full variable domain (missing parts from reference TRBV7-6 and TRBJ2-4): GAGVSQSPRYKVTKRGQDVALRCDPISGHVSLYWYRQALGQGPEFLTYFNYEAQQDKSGLPNDRFSAERPEGSISTLTIQRTEQRDSAMYRCASSPGQLGDIQYFGAGTRLSVL.

This chain links TRBV6-1 with TRBJ1-2; tentative D call: TRBD1 (5 bases). V was pared by 4 bases and J by 8 bases, with 14 bases between. This CDR3 has 13 amino acids. From germline, CDR1 is MNHNS and CDR2 SASEGT. The CDR3: CASSAVDSQGYTF. Written as DNA, the CDR3 is TGTGCCAGCAGTGCCGTCGACAGTCAAGGCTACACCTTC.

This chain connects TRBV15 to TRBJ2-1; possible D gene TRBD2, 7 bases. The V gene lost 4 bases and the J gene lost 4 bases, with 26 bases spanning the gap. Germline lookup yields CDR1 LNHNV and CDR2 YYDKDF (reference sequence). CDR3 length: 19 residues. The CDR3, as DNA: TGTGCCACCAGCATACCAGGGGTTCCCGTAGGGGGGGGTTACAATGAGCAGTTCTTC. This translates into CATSIPGVPVGGGYNEQFF.

About this clone itself: Different DNA sequences within this sample yield the same CDR3. The chain has TRBV18 and TRBJ1-1; 8 nucleotides agree with TRBD1. CDR3 size: 14 residues. With V trimmed by 6 bases and J by 1 base, 4 bases remained unmatched. CDR1 KGHSH and CDR2 LQKENI come from the germline V gene. CDR3 sequence reads: CASSPGTGNTEAFF. The DNA for the CDR3 is TGTGCCAGCTCCCCAGGGACAGGGAACACTGAAGCTTTCTTT.

The genes are TRBV10-1 and TRBJ2-7, with 8 bases that match TRBD1. The CDR3 contains 15 residues. Trimming removed 2 bases from V and 3 bases from J; junction bases left unmatched: 6. Per the germline V gene, CDR1 is WNHNN and CDR2 is SYGVQD (reference sequence). CDR3 nucleotides: TGCGCCAGCAGTGAGGGACTGGACAGGGTCTACGAGCAGTACTTC. This gives the protein CASSEGLDRVYEQYF.

The V and J genes are TRBV5-8 and TRBJ2-2; 8 nucleotides agree with TRBD1. Per germline, CDR1 SGHTS and CDR2 YDEGEE. This CDR3 spans 15 amino acids. Trimming at V came to 3 bases and at J to 1 base, leaving 2 bases not matched to a gene. CDR3 region: CASSYGTGNTGELFF. The CDR3 region has the DNA TGTGCCAGCAGCTACGGGACAGGGAACACCGGGGAGCTGTTTTTT.

The rearrangement uses TRBV29-1 and TRBJ2-6, with D possibly TRBD1 on 5 matching bases. Trimming took 0 bases from V and 1 from J, leaving 7 bases between them. The CDR3 is made up of 15 amino acids. CDR1 SQVTM and CDR2 ANQGSEA come from the germline V gene. The CDR3 nucleotides are TGCAGCGTTGAAGACAGGGTTTCTGGGGCCAACGTCCTGACTTTC. Encoded protein: CSVEDRVSGANVLTF.

The chain employs TRBV21-1 and TRBJ1-5. TRBV21-1 is tagged as a pseudogene. The CDR3 is 14 amino acids. The DNA for the CDR3 is TGTGCCAGCACCCGGAGCAGCACCAATCAGCCCCAGCATTTT. Residues: CASTRSSTNQPQHF.

The V call is TRBV5-1, the J call TRBJ1-4; 8 bases fit TRBD1. CDR3 length: 15 amino acids. Germline V gene sequence: CDR1 SGHRS, CDR2 YFSETQ. J was trimmed by 8 bases and V by 4 bases; bases with no gene match: 10. DNA for the CDR3: TGCGCCAGCAGCCCCGGAGGGCAGGGGGCGGAAAAACTGTTTTTT. Residues: CASSPGGQGAEKLFF.

The chain is built from TRBV9 and TRBJ1-3; no firm D call. Germline CDR1 and CDR2: SGDLS and YYNGEE. Deletions cut 0 bases from V and 0 bases from J, with 10 bases between. The CDR3 contains 16 residues. CDR3 bases: TGTGCCAGCAGCGTAGGGGCAAGTAGCTCTGGAAACACCATATATTTT. It encodes CASSVGASSSGNTIYF.

This clone was detected a few times. The V and J genes are TRBV6-4 and TRBJ2-1; TRBD2 agrees at 12 bases. V trimming: 2 bases; J trimming: 7 bases; junction bases outside the gene matches: 0. Per germline, CDR1 MRHNA and CDR2 SNTAGT. The CDR3 covers 14 residues. The CDR3 here is CASSDLAGGNEQFF. CDR3 DNA: TGTGCCAGCAGTGACCTAGCGGGGGGGAATGAGCAGTTCTTC.

This chain links TRBV7-2 with TRBJ2-7; no firm D call. The germline V and J ends were trimmed by 5 bases and 4 bases, with 6 bases remaining between them. Per the germline V gene, CDR1 is SGHTA and CDR2 is FQGNSA. There are 11 residues in the CDR3. CDR3 sequence reads: CASSQEYEQYF. Written as DNA, the CDR3 is TGTGCCAGCAGCCAAGAGTACGAGCAGTACTTC.

J is TRBJ1-1 and V is TRBV9; the D is unclear. The V gene's germline CDR1 is SGDLS and CDR2 YYNGEE. The CDR3 sequence is 15 residues long. V lost 0 bases, J lost 3 bases, and 12 bases lay in between. The CDR3 DNA reads TGTGCCAGCAGCGTAGGGGGAGGGCCCCACACTGAAGCTTTCTTT. This translates into CASSVGGGPHTEAFF. Full variable domain (missing parts from reference TRBV9 and TRBJ1-1): DSGVTQTPKHLITATGQRVTLRCSPRSGDLSVYWYQQSLDQGLQFLIQYYNGEERAKGNILERFSAQQFPDLHSELNLSSLELGDSALYFCASSVGGGPHTEAFFGQGTRLTVV.

This sequence joins TRBV27 and TRBJ2-1, with TRBD2 identical over 7 bases. The V gene end was trimmed by 0 bases and the J gene end by 7 bases; junction bases not matched to a gene: 9. The CDR3 spans 16 residues. Germline-derived CDR1 and CDR2 are MNHEY and SMNVEV (reference sequence). CDR3 protein: CASSLSSLADRNEQFF. The CDR3 DNA reads as TGTGCCAGCAGTTTATCGAGCCTAGCGGATCGAAATGAGCAGTTCTTC.

This chain joins TRBV27 and TRBJ2-1, with D unresolved. The V gene's germline CDR1 is MNHEY and CDR2 SMNVEV (reference sequence). Deletions cut 4 bases from V and 10 bases from J, with 17 bases between. CDR3 length equals 14 residues. CDR3 nucleotides: TGTGCCAGCAGTTCTATCCAAGAGCGTCGGGAGCAGTTCTTC. Translating it yields CASSSIQERREQFF.

V gene TRBV2 combines with J gene TRBJ2-7; 7 bases line up with TRBD1. Germline assignment: CDR1 SNHLY and CDR2 FYNNEI. J gave up 5 bases and V 4 bases, and 5 bases lay outside the gene matches. This CDR3 spans 13 amino acids. The CDR3 sequence: CASSVSQGDEQYF. The CDR3 DNA reads as TGTGCCAGCAGTGTCTCGCAGGGGGACGAGCAGTACTTC. The complete variable domain, with remaining parts taken from reference TRBV2 and TRBJ2-7, reads EPEVTQTPSHQVTQMGQEVILRCVPISNHLYFYWYRQILGQKVEFLVSFYNNEISEKSEIFDDQFSVERPDGSNFTLKIRSTKLEDSAMYFCASSVSQGDEQYFGPGTRLTVT.

The V and J genes are TRBV5-1 and TRBJ2-3; 9 bases line up with TRBD1. V lost 3 bases and J lost 2; bases outside the gene matches: 7. This CDR3 contains 16 residues. Germline V gene sequence: CDR1 SGHRS, CDR2 YFSETQ. The CDR3 is CASSYGTGSYTDTQYF. The CDR3 DNA reads TGCGCCAGCAGCTACGGGACAGGGTCATACACAGATACGCAGTATTTT. The full variable domain, completed using reference TRBV5-1 and TRBJ2-3, is KAGVTQTPRYLIKTRGQQVTLSCSPISGHRSVSWYQQTPGQGLQFLFEYFSETQRNKGNFPGRFSGRQFSNSRSEMNVSTLELGDSALYLCASSYGTGSYTDTQYFGPGTRLTVL.

This rearrangement joins TRBV6-5 to TRBJ2-5; TRBD2 agrees at 10 bases. From germline, CDR1 is MNHEY and CDR2 SVGAGI. This CDR3 contains 13 residues. V shed 5 bases, J shed 5 bases, and the junction held 2 bases outside the gene matches. CDR3 amino acids: CASSTSGVETQYF. The DNA of the CDR3 is TGTGCCAGCAGTACTAGCGGGGTCGAGACCCAGTACTTC.

The rearrangement joins TRBV7-8 to TRBJ2-3, with 7 bases fitting TRBD1. The germline gives CDR1 SGHVS, CDR2 FQNEAQ. V lost 3 bases and J lost 0; bases outside the gene matches: 0. The CDR3 is 14 amino acids. The DNA for the CDR3 is TGTGCCAGCAGCTTGACAGGGAGCACAGATACGCAGTATTTT. Translated: CASSLTGSTDTQYF.

The chain carries TRBV29-1 and TRBJ2-3; D is uncertain. There are 13 residues in the CDR3. Germline CDR1 is SQVTM and CDR2 is ANQGSEA. The ends were cut back, 7 bases at V and 1 base at J, with 12 bases in the middle. The CDR3 coding sequence is TGCAGCGCCGGAGCTGCCGGCACAGATACGCAGTATTTT. This codes for CSAGAAGTDTQYF.

CDR3 coding DNA: TGTGCCAGCAGCTGGACACTAGCGAAAGAGCAGTACTTC. This codes for CASSWTLAKEQYF. The chain carries TRBV7-2 and TRBJ2-7, with TRBD2 identical over 7 bases. The germline CDR1 and CDR2 sequences are SGHTA and FQGNSA. Trimming cost V 4 bases and J 7 bases; bases outside gene matches: 7. CDR3 length: 13 residues.